The T cell receptor beta chain described here comes from a study of OX40 agonist ivuxolimab in advanced cancers. Measured with immunoSEQ multiplex PCR; TCRdb has only the in-frame clones, and not every one. Of roughly 41,000 clones in the sample, roughly 86% are singletons; the top ten hold 10% to 15%. Regarding the study as a whole: Both CD4+ and CD8+ T cell populations in blood had undergone clonal expansion by week 6 at 0.1 to 3.0 mg/kg.

Germline-derived CDR1 and CDR2 are SEHNR and FQNEAQ (reference sequence). Trimming pared 5 bases from V and 7 bases from J, leaving 14 bases between. The CDR3 runs 13 residues. On this clone itself: Its matching antigen is unknown.

The receptor was isolated from an adult with an advanced solid tumor such as melanoma, head and neck, liver or kidney cancer. The sequenced sample was CD4+ or CD8+ T cells sorted from blood, obtained in a trial of the OX40 agonist ivuxolimab. J is TRBJ1-2 and V is TRBV7-9; D possibly corresponds to TRBD1 (5 bases). The CDR3 DNA follows: TGTGCCAGCAGCCCCCAGGCAGGGACTGGCTACACCTTC. This encodes CASSPQAGTGYTF.